The 5 T cell receptor beta chains reported below all come from one sample, sequenced in a study of T cells in tuberculosis. Sequenced by immunoSEQ multiplex PCR; TCRdb stores in-frame clones only, minus some. Altogether more than 20,000 clones are present, under 85% being singletons, with the ten largest covering 15%. Time point specified: new active TB diagnosis, blood taken before or within 7 days of starting treatment. This sample comprised PBMCs, obtained at tuberculosis diagnosis. These receptor sequences come from an adult with tuberculosis.

DNA for the CDR3: TGCGCCAGCAACCGGGACAGGTCCTACGAGCAGTACTTC. It translates to CASNRDRSYEQYF. The genes are TRBV5-1 and TRBJ2-7; TRBD1 matches at 8 bases. The CDR3 is made up of 13 amino acids. With V trimmed by 6 bases and J by 1 base, 3 bases remained unmatched. Germline V gives CDR1 SGHRS, CDR2 YFSETQ.

V usage is TRBV6-4 and J usage is TRBJ2-1, with 12 nucleotides matching TRBD2. Germline CDR1 is MRHNA and CDR2 is SNTAGT. CDR3 size: 14 residues. Losses at the gene ends were 3 bases for V and 7 bases for J; bases not matched to a gene: 1. The CDR3, as DNA: TGTGCCAGCAGTGAGGGGACTAGCGGGAATGAGCAGTTCTTC. Translation gives CASSEGTSGNEQFF.

This rearrangement joins TRBV30 to TRBJ1-1, with D perhaps TRBD1 (5 bases). Germline-derived CDR1 and CDR2 are GTSNPN and SVGIG (reference sequence). V lost 6 bases to trimming and J lost 1 base, with 6 bases between them. This CDR3 contains 11 residues. This CDR3 is CACRGNTEAFF. CDR3 bases: TGTGCCTGTAGGGGGAACACTGAAGCTTTCTTT.

The chain employs TRBV9 and TRBJ2-3, with a tentative D call TRBD2 (5 bases). The V end was cut by 3 bases, the J end by 2 bases, with 13 bases between. The CDR3 loop spans 15 amino acids. CDR1 is SGDLS, CDR2 YYNGEE, per germline. The CDR3 protein is CASSAASSFTDTQYF. The CDR3 nucleotides are TGTGCCAGCAGCGCCGCTAGCAGCTTCACAGATACGCAGTATTTT.

This clone is medium-sized by share. At the DNA level, this CDR3 is encoded by other sequences in the same sample as well. The chain links TRBV28 to TRBJ1-5, with 9 positions matching TRBD1. In germline, CDR1 is MDHEN, CDR2 SYDVKM. V trimming: 6 bases; J trimming: 6 bases; junction bases outside the gene matches: 6. This CDR3 region has 14 residues. The CDR3 DNA reads TGTGCCAGCAGACCCACAGGGGGCGGTCAGCCCCAGCATTTT. Amino acid sequence: CASRPTGGGQPQHF. Together with reference TRBV28 and TRBJ1-5, the CDR3 gives the full variable domain: DVKVTQSSRYLVKRTGEKVFLECVQDMDHENMFWYRQDPGLGLRLIYFSYDVKMKEKGDIPEGYSVSREKKERFSLILESASTNQTSMYLCASRPTGGGQPQHFGDGTRLSIL.